What follows is one TCR beta chain and its context. Antigen specificity is unknown. Only in-frame clones appear in the TCRdb table, and some are missing; sequencing was by immunoSEQ multiplex PCR. The profile shows tens of thousands of clones, around 80% of them singletons. PCR or immunohistochemistry showed mismatch repair deficiency in every enrolled patient. The CDR3 is 14 amino acids. This record belongs to a study of PD-1 blockade in mismatch repair-deficient tumors. On the study more broadly: Patients had fewer than 15 mismatch repair-deficient cancer types and were previously treated and progressing. Broader study findings: Tumor-resident clones, often absent from pretreatment blood, expanded after pembrolizumab and then contracted.

J is TRBJ2-7 and V is TRBV21-1; the listed D gene, TRBD2, was not tested against the DNA. TRBV21-1 counts as a pseudogene. The sequences come from peripheral blood, collected 4 weeks after starting pembrolizumab. The clonotype was recovered from an adult with mismatch repair-deficient cancer. The CDR3 nucleotides read TGTGCCAGCAGCTGGACTAGCGGTTACTACGAGCAGTACTTC. It codes for CASSWTSGYYEQYF.